This TCR beta chain emerged from a study of shared clonotypes between healthy human individuals (dated by TCRdb to the early 2020s). Broadly, across the study: The cohort included a few men and a couple of women between 18 and 49 years of age. Each donor's leukapheresis produced roughly between roughly 0.85 and 10 billion PBMCs. To increase sequencing depth and limit assay-specific biases, TCR repertoire library preparation and sequencing were carried out by different laboratories using diverse techniques. The study deeply sequenced blood TCR repertoires of several healthy adults to estimate repertoire size and the extent of clonotype sharing between individuals. For each donor, CD4 naive and CD4 memory were each given three plates, CD8 naive was given two plates, and CD8 memory was given one plate.

Donors were healthy HIV-negative adults with no recently reported acute infections or vaccinations. Every donor was a Caucasian adult living in Nashville, Tennessee, USA. Magnetic negative selection was used to enrich CD4+ T cells, after which naive cells were positively selected on CD45RA and the negative fraction became the memory subset. Blood was obtained by leukapheresis, after which PBMCs were separated by Ficoll-Histopaque density gradient centrifugation and cryopreserved in liquid nitrogen vapor phase. Purity and quantity of every magnetically sorted T cell population were checked by analytical flow cytometry. Genomic DNA was isolated from every sorted fraction and measured by UV absorbance on a Nanodrop 2000c. Results and caveats for the whole study, not just this receptor: The small number of donors limited the genetic and exposure-history diversity represented. Larger estimated clonotype richness was generally found for naive subsets than for memory subsets. Only blood was sampled, and tissue TCR repertoires likely differ from those in blood. Across a handful of donors, approximately 5% of naive CD4, roughly 3.5% of naive CD8, roughly 2.3% of memory CD4, and roughly 0.41% of memory CD8 clonotypes were shared. Even with the large sequencing depth, rarefaction of the sorted-subset datasets indicated that sequencing was incomplete. Pairwise subsampling led to the expectation that sequencing depth would affect the degree of clonotype sharing among donors. Compared with non-shared clonotypes, clonotypes shared by all four sorted-subset donors had higher generation probabilities.

CDR1 SQVTM and CDR2 ANQGSEA are derived from the germline V gene. The cysteine opens and the phenylalanine closes a CDR3 of 15 amino acids. The kept DNA is CDR3 alone, 45 bases in frame from the first base. V loses 7 bases of germline sequence and J loses 0 bases, and the interval between the two ends is 16 bases. On this clone itself: Its antigen specificity is not known. Within one base of it there is no much larger clone, and no base qualities were kept.

Using the deep immunoSEQ assay, TCR CDR3 regions were amplified from genomic DNA by multiplex PCR. Genomic DNA extracted from each cell subset was distributed evenly over all wells of several immunoSEQ 96-well plates, and each plate served as one replicate. For sorted subsets, around 200 ng genomic DNA, equal to some 28,000 T cell genomes, was loaded into each replicate PCR. Purified libraries were quantified with a Qubit 3.0 fluorometer, sized on a Bioanalyzer 2100, and re-quantified with the KAPA Library Quantification kit. A separate single-read 150-cycle Illumina NextSeq 550 flow cell was used to sequence each immunoSEQ 96-well plate. The original pipeline was this. Because the immunoSEQ output included only junctional sequences and no quality scores, the filtering could not be the same as the filtering used for full-length reads. To assign V/J genes and CDR3, sequences were annotated against IMGT germline references using PyIR, a Python wrapper for IgBLAST v1.9. Any read was removed if the V/J assignment was weak (E-value above 1e-6), the CDR3 was missing, or the read contained stop codons, out-of-frame junctions, or ambiguous translated residues. A V3J clonotype was defined by an identical inferred V gene, J gene, and CDR3 amino acid sequence. Percentage overlap between repertoires was calculated by dividing the number of shared unique clonotypes by the size of the smaller repertoire. Three approaches were used to assess repertoire richness: RTK rarefaction, the Chao1 estimator, and Recon v2.1 estimates of unobserved clonotypes. Generation probabilities were computed with OLGA for all TCRbeta clonotypes obtained by the gDNA method from four donors. Drawn from immuneACCESS, this table holds only the in-frame rearrangements with V and J called that TCRdb kept. Clones are partly lost; checked studies trace under half to an unresolved V gene and leave the rest unexplained. D and trimming were read from the DNA, whereas the V and J calls and clone size are those reported in that table. For this sample the table gives approximately 1,500,000 clones, of which roughly 95% were detected only once. 0.95% to 1.5% of the sample is taken by the ten largest.

The chain is assembled from TRBV29-1 and TRBJ2-1; the D gene cannot be resolved reliably. The source of this sequence is a man aged 25-40 years in good health. Sequencing used naive CD4+ T cells sorted from blood. The sample's cell subset or site label, in plain terms: CD45RA+ positively selected. The bases read TGCAGCGCCAACTACAGACGGAGCTCCTACAATGAGCAGTTCTTC. The resulting protein is CSANYRRSSYNEQFF.